The 25 T cell receptor beta chains listed next were all sequenced from one sample in a study of CXCR3-negative and CXCR3-positive naive CD8 T cells. Findings of the study overall: More hydrophobic TRB CDR3s occurred in CXCR3-positive than in CXCR3-negative naive cells.

No antigens are known for them. Carrying UMI labels, the TRB cDNA libraries were prepared through 5' RACE. Reprocessing the 5' RACE reads, TCRdb reports a single entry for every CDR3 protein and omits DNA. The listing contains about 92,000 distinct CDR3 sequences. What was sequenced was naive CXCR3+ CD8+ T cells from blood. Subset given: CD45RO-CCR7+CD27+CD95- naive CD8+ T cells expressing CXCR3 (TNR3+). These receptor sequences come from a human donor in good health. Some clones in this sample may be carry-over from other donors' samples.

The rearrangement links TRBV6-2 or TRBV6-3 to TRBJ2-7; the TCRdb call, TRBD2, lacks DNA for checking. The CDR3 consists of 11 residues. Germline values: CDR1 MNHEY, CDR2 SVGEGT. Here the CDR3 reads CAAGEAYEQYF.

The chain combines TRBV6-5 with TRBJ2-1. The V gene's germline CDR1 is MNHEY and CDR2 SVGAGI. CDR3 length: 11 amino acids. CDR3 amino acids: CASRENNEQFF.

V gene TRBV28 combines with J gene TRBJ2-3; the TRBD1 assignment by TCRdb is unverifiable without DNA. This CDR3 spans 14 amino acids. The germline V gene has CDR1 MDHEN and CDR2 SYDVKM. The CDR3 reads CASSWDRATDTQYF.

V gene TRBV12-3 or TRBV12-4 combines with J gene TRBJ2-2; there is no DNA to check the TCRdb D call of TRBD2. The CDR3 runs to 13 residues. The CDR3 loop is CASSTTSAGELFF.

The CDR3 region is CASSVAGLGQPQHF. The chain carries TRBV25-1 and TRBJ1-5. The germline V gene encodes CDR1 MGHDK and CDR2 SYGVNS. The CDR3 covers 14 residues.

V usage is TRBV7-9 and J usage is TRBJ2-1; TCRdb's D gene call, TRBD2, goes unchecked for lack of DNA. Per germline, CDR1 SEHNR and CDR2 FQNEAQ (reference sequence). The CDR3 length is 17 residues. The CDR3 protein is CASSLAPGTSDHNEQFF.

This rearrangement joins TRBV28 to TRBJ2-3. The CDR3 totals 13 residues. Germline values: CDR1 MDHEN, CDR2 SYDVKM. The CDR3 is CATLGLNTDTQYF.

The chain uses TRBV9 and TRBJ2-1; TCRdb's D call of TRBD2 is untestable without DNA. The germline CDR1 and CDR2 sequences are SGDLS and YYNGEE. CDR3 length equals 19 residues. The CDR3 loop reads CASSVGLAGGLSSYNEQFF.

The chain couples TRBV28 to TRBJ1-1. Germline V gene sequence: CDR1 MDHEN, CDR2 SYDVKM. CDR3 size: 14 residues. CDR3 protein: CASSPRTVDTEAFF.

The chain carries TRBV29-1 and TRBJ1-1; TCRdb's D call of TRBD1 is untestable without DNA. CDR1 is SQVTM and CDR2 is ANQGSEA in the germline V gene. The CDR3 runs 12 residues. CDR3 in amino acids: CTAAGRDTEAFF.

J is TRBJ2-2 and V is TRBV5-5. The CDR3 runs to 15 residues. Germline V gene data show CDR1 as SGHKS and CDR2 as YYEKEE (reference sequence). The CDR3 sequence is CASSLWNLGAGELFF.

The chain recombines TRBV20-1 with TRBJ2-7; TCRdb calls TRBD2, which cannot be checked without DNA. Germline assignment: CDR1 DFQATT and CDR2 SNEGSKA (reference sequence). The CDR3 has 15 residues. Here the CDR3 reads CSASRGLAGPYEQYF.

This CDR3 reads CASSYGAGGLQETQYF. The chain joins TRBV6-2 or TRBV6-3 to TRBJ2-5; TCRdb's D call of TRBD2 is untestable without DNA. The CDR3 length is 16 residues. Per germline, CDR1 MNHEY and CDR2 SVGEGT.

The chain uses TRBV23-1 and TRBJ1-2. TRBV23-1 qualifies as an ORF whose function is uncertain. The CDR3 runs to 14 residues. The CDR3 here is CASSQYHSRYGYTF.

This sequence joins TRBV3-1 and TRBJ2-7; as DNA is missing, the TRBD1 call by TCRdb cannot be tested. Germline CDR1 reads LGHDT; CDR2 reads YNNKEL (reference sequence). The CDR3 consists of 15 residues. CDR3 sequence: CASSHLDRNSYEQYF.

The chain employs TRBV12-3 or TRBV12-4 and TRBJ1-1; with no DNA, the TCRdb D assignment of TRBD1 cannot be verified. The CDR3 loop spans 14 amino acids. The CDR3 reads CASRSGQANTEAFF.

V gene TRBV29-1 combines with J gene TRBJ2-2; the D call of TRBD1 rests on TCRdb alone, since no DNA is present to check it. The CDR3 totals 13 residues. Germline values: CDR1 SQVTM, CDR2 ANQGSEA. The CDR3 sequence: CSVENGGTGELFF.

This chain connects TRBV5-1 to TRBJ2-7; TCRdb calls TRBD2, which cannot be checked without DNA. The CDR3 sequence is 17 residues long. CDR1 is SGHRS and CDR2 is YFSETQ in the germline V gene. The CDR3 region is CASSFDLAGGRPYEQYF.

The V and J genes are TRBV28 and TRBJ2-5; no DNA is available, so the TRBD1 call from TCRdb remains unchecked. The CDR3 has 15 residues. CDR1 and CDR2 from the germline V gene are MDHEN and SYDVKM. The CDR3 spells CASSPGQGAEETQYF.

The rearrangement joins TRBV15 to TRBJ2-3; the TRBD2 assignment by TCRdb is unverifiable without DNA. Germline V gives CDR1 LNHNV, CDR2 YYDKDF (reference sequence). The CDR3 spans 15 residues. CDR3 sequence reads: CATSRGKGGTDTQYF.

J is TRBJ2-1 and V is TRBV29-1; TCRdb returns TRBD1, unconfirmable since there is no DNA. Per the germline V gene, CDR1 is SQVTM and CDR2 is ANQGSEA. The CDR3 has 11 amino acids. The CDR3 loop is CSASRGNEQFF.

The chain joins TRBV21-1 to TRBJ1-2. TRBV21-1 is listed as a pseudogene. CDR3 size: 13 residues. This CDR3 reads CASSKEARNGYTF.

The chain employs TRBV20-1 and TRBJ2-1. The length of the CDR3 is 14 residues. Germline CDR1 DFQATT, CDR2 SNEGSKA (reference sequence). CDR3 sequence reads: CSARDGSSYNEQFF.

This chain links TRBV7-8 with TRBJ2-1; without DNA, the TCRdb call of TRBD2 cannot be checked. Germline CDR1 SGHVS, CDR2 FQNEAQ. This CDR3 region has 15 residues. CDR3 amino acids: CASSSEREGWNEQFF.

This chain uses TRBV4-3 with TRBJ2-2. Germline CDR1 reads LGHNA; CDR2 reads YSLEER. CDR3 length: 13 amino acids. CDR3 residues: CASSRIRTGELFF.